Sequencing of this T cell receptor (beta chain) was carried out in a study of T cells in Graves' hyperthyroidism and ophthalmopathy. Study-level findings and limits: The model predicted ophthalmopathy a median about 6.6 months before onset. Blood also carried most thyroid clonotypes expanded above 0.001.

Germline loops: CDR1 SEHNR, CDR2 FQNEAQ (reference sequence). The CDR3 is 15 residues long. Trimming took off 1 base at V and 4 bases at J, with 11 bases between the two ends. Amplification targeted TCR beta CDR3 regions from RNA transcripts. A first-round RT-PCR of the TCR CDR3 used the HTBI primer set. TCRdb re-derived calls from the multiplex PCR reads in MiXCR, one entry per CDR3 protein. Among about 640,000 distinct CDR3 sequences listed, less than 25% were seen once. This clonotype was counted ten times or more. What it recognizes is unknown. Input material: blood. This clonotype was sampled from a man aged 25 to 45 with Graves' ophthalmopathy. This chain joins TRBV7-9 and TRBJ2-1; the D gene is possibly TRBD2 (6 bases). This chain's CDR3 is CASSLGRADYNEQFF. CDR3 DNA sequence: TGTGCCAGCAGCTTAGGGAGGGCCGATTACAATGAGCAGTTCTTC.